The rows below give T cell receptor beta chains drawn from one sample of a study of T cell repertoires in cytomegalovirus infection. TCRdb reanalysed the reads using MiXCR and keeps one entry per CDR3 protein. The data hold hundreds of thousands of distinct CDR3 sequences, with roughly 33% observed a single time. These receptors have no known antigen. Here the sequenced sample was cultured CD8+ T cells from PBMCs, taken from culture after CMV antigen stimulation. The receptors originated from a human donor in good health (CMV status not recorded). Some clones in this sample may be carry-over from other donors' samples. Each CDR3 is given with its conserved first and last residue. A D gene is named only where the DNA matches it firmly. The size of a clone is reported for some rows only, either as once, few or many, or as a class for expanded clones.

CDR3: CASSPQQGRTVEAFF; DNA: TGTGCCAGCAGTCCCCAACAGGGAAGGACTGTTGAAGCTTTCTTT; D: .; J: TRBJ1-1; size: .; V: TRBV7-9
CDR3: CASSQSRGQSYSNQPQHF; DNA: TGCGCCAGCAGTCAATCGAGGGGACAGAGTTATAGCAATCAGCCCCAGCATTTT; D: TRBD1; J: TRBJ1-5; size: .; V: TRBV23-1
CDR3: CASSETGSSTDTQYF; DNA: TGTGCCAGCAGCGAGACGGGATCTAGCACAGATACGCAGTATTTT; D: .; J: TRBJ2-3; size: .; V: TRBV7-9
CDR3: CASSYNTGGHEAFF; DNA: TGTGCCAGCAGTTACAATACAGGGGGCCATGAAGCTTTCTTT; D: TRBD1; J: TRBJ1-1; size: .; V: TRBV6-5
CDR3: CASSRESPSGANVLTF; DNA: TGTGCCAGCAGCCGAGAGTCGCCCTCTGGGGCCAACGTCCTGACTTTC; D: .; J: TRBJ2-6; size: .; V: TRBV12-3/TRBV12-4
CDR3: CARSTSDTQYF; DNA: TGTGCCAGGTCGACTTCGGATACGCAGTATTTT; D: .; J: TRBJ2-3; size: .; V: TRBV2
CDR3: CASRSGTQNNEQFF; DNA: TGTGCCAGCAGGTCCGGGACACAAAACAATGAGCAGTTCTTC; D: .; J: TRBJ2-1; size: .; V: TRBV7-9
CDR3: CASEADHEQFF; DNA: TGTGCCAGCGAGGCCGACCATGAGCAGTTCTTC; D: .; J: TRBJ2-1; size: few; V: TRBV7-9
CDR3: CASSLTGQIVQPQHF; DNA: TGTGCCAGCAGTTTAACTGGACAGATAGTTCAGCCCCAGCATTTT; D: .; J: TRBJ1-5; size: few; V: TRBV28
CDR3: CASSPLGGRNTEAFF; DNA: TGTGCCAGCAGCCCCCTGGGGGGCCGGAACACTGAAGCTTTCTTT; D: .; J: TRBJ1-1; size: .; V: TRBV5-6
CDR3: CASSIDRIQETQYF; DNA: TGTGCCAGCAGCATTGACAGAATTCAAGAGACCCAGTACTTC; D: .; J: TRBJ2-5; size: .; V: TRBV7-9
CDR3: CASSYSGITGELFF; DNA: TGTGCCAGCAGTTACTCAGGGATCACCGGGGAGCTGTTTTTT; D: .; J: TRBJ2-2; size: .; V: TRBV6-2/TRBV6-3
CDR3: CSARGSGSYEQYF; DNA: TGCAGTGCGAGAGGGTCGGGGTCCTACGAGCAGTACTTC; D: .; J: TRBJ2-7; size: .; V: TRBV20-1
CDR3: CASSSGRNQPQHF; DNA: TGTGCCAGCAGCTCGGGACGCAATCAGCCCCAGCATTTT; D: .; J: TRBJ1-5; size: few; V: TRBV7-9
CDR3: CASSLGPGENSNQPQHF; DNA: TGTGCCAGCAGCTTGGGTCCGGGGGAAAATAGCAATCAGCCCCAGCATTTT; D: .; J: TRBJ1-5; size: .; V: TRBV7-6
CDR3: CASSINTGTEAFF; DNA: TGTGCCAGTAGTATCAATACGGGCACTGAAGCTTTCTTT; D: .; J: TRBJ1-1; size: few; V: TRBV19
CDR3: CASSLKRINNEQFF; DNA: TGTGCCAGCAGCTTAAAGCGGATAAACAATGAGCAGTTCTTC; D: .; J: TRBJ2-1; size: few; V: TRBV7-6
CDR3: CATSGQGRTDTQYF; DNA: TGTGCCACCAGTGGGCAGGGAAGGACAGATACGCAGTATTTT; D: .; J: TRBJ2-3; size: .; V: TRBV24-1
CDR3: CASSQRGTESSGANVLTF; DNA: TGTGCCAGCAGCCAGCGGGGGACAGAGAGCTCTGGGGCCAACGTCCTGACTTTC; D: .; J: TRBJ2-6; size: .; V: TRBV7-6
CDR3: CASSPGEGGLWGYTF; DNA: TGTGCCAGCAGCCCCGGGGAGGGAGGTCTATGGGGCTACACCTTC; D: .; J: TRBJ1-2; size: once; V: TRBV7-6
CDR3: CASSIARTGGYNEQFF; DNA: TGTGCCAGTAGTATAGCTCGGACAGGGGGCTACAATGAGCAGTTCTTC; D: TRBD1; J: TRBJ2-1; size: few; V: TRBV19
CDR3: CASSFSTSGGNTIYF; DNA: TGTGCCAGCAGCTTCTCGACTTCAGGGGGAAACACCATATATTTT; D: .; J: TRBJ1-3; size: few; V: TRBV7-2
CDR3: CASSLRLAGGRGEETQYF; DNA: TGTGCCAGCAGCTTAAGACTAGCGGGGGGTAGGGGGGAAGAGACCCAGTACTTC; D: TRBD2; J: TRBJ2-5; size: .; V: TRBV11-2
CDR3: CSARPRGGNQPQHF; DNA: TGCAGTGCTAGACCCCGCGGAGGGAATCAGCCCCAGCATTTT; D: .; J: TRBJ1-5; size: .; V: TRBV20-1
CDR3: CASSYTSGGHNEQFF; DNA: TGTGCCAGCAGCTACACTAGCGGGGGGCACAATGAGCAGTTCTTC; D: TRBD2; J: TRBJ2-1; size: .; V: TRBV11-1
CDR3: CASIGSGGVETQYF; DNA: TGTGCCAGCATCGGAAGCGGGGGAGTAGAGACCCAGTACTTC; D: TRBD2; J: TRBJ2-5; size: many; V: TRBV7-9
CDR3: CASSLTLYSSSSYNSPLHF; DNA: TGTGCCAGCAGTTTAACTCTCTACTCCTCGAGCTCCTATAATTCACCCCTCCACTTT; D: .; J: TRBJ1-6; size: .; V: TRBV28
CDR3: CASSPVDRGEKLFF; DNA: TGCGCCAGCAGCCCCGTGGACAGGGGCGAAAAACTGTTTTTT; D: TRBD1; J: TRBJ1-4; size: .; V: TRBV4-3
CDR3: CASPSLDRNYGYTF; DNA: TGTGCCAGCCCGAGTTTGGACCGAAACTATGGCTACACCTTC; D: .; J: TRBJ1-2; size: few; V: TRBV6-1
CDR3: CVSSQEPGQLNEKLFF; DNA: TGTGTCAGCAGCCAAGAACCGGGACAGCTTAATGAAAAACTGTTTTTT; D: TRBD1; J: TRBJ1-4; size: .; V: TRBV4-2
CDR3: CASSLGWTGVNEQFF; DNA: TGCGCCAGCAGCTTGGGGTGGACAGGGGTCAATGAGCAGTTCTTC; D: TRBD1; J: TRBJ2-1; size: .; V: TRBV5-1
CDR3: CASSGPWADTQYF; DNA: TGTGCCAGTAGTGGACCGTGGGCAGATACGCAGTATTTT; D: .; J: TRBJ2-3; size: .; V: TRBV19